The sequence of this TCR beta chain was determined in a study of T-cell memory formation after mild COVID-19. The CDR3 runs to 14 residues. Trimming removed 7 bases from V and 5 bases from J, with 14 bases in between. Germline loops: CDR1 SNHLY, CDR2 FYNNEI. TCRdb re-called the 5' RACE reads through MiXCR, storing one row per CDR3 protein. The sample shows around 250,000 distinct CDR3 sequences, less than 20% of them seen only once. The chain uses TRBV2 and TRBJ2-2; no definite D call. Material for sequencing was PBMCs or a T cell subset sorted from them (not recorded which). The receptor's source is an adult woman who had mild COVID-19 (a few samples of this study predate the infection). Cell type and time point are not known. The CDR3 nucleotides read TGTGCCAGCACCGGCACGGGCGCAACCGGGGAGCTGTTTTTT. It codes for CASTGTGATGELFF.